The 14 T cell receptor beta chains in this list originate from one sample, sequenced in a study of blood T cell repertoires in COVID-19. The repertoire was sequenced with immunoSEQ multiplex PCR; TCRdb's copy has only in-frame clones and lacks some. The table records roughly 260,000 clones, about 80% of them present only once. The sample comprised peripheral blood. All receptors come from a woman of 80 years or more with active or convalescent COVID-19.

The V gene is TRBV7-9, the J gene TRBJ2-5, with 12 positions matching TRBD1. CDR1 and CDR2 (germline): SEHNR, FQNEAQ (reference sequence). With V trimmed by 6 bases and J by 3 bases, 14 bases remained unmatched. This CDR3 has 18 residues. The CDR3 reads CASSPGQGAPDWEETQYF. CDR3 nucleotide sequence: TGTGCCAGCAGTCCGGGACAGGGGGCACCGGACTGGGAAGAGACCCAGTACTTC.

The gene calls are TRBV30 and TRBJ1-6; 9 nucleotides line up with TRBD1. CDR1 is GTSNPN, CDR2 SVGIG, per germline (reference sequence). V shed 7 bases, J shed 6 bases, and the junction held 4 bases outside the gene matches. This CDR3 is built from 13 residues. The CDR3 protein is CALDRGFNSPLHF. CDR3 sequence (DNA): TGTGCCTTGGACAGGGGCTTTAATTCACCCCTCCACTTT. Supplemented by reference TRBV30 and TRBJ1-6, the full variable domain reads SQTIHQWPATLVQPVGSPLSLECTVEGTSNPNLYWYRQAAGRGLQLLFYSVGIGQISSEVPQNLSASRPQDRQFILSSKKLLLSDSGFYLCALDRGFNSPLHFGNGTRLTVT.

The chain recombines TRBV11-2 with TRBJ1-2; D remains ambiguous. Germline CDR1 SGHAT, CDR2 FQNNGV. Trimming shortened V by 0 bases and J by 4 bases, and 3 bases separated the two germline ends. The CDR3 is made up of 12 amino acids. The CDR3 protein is CASSLDRYGYTF. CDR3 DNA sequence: TGTGCCAGCAGCTTAGACCGCTATGGCTACACCTTC.

In nucleotides, the CDR3 is TGTGCCAGCAGCTCCCTGACGCGGGGCTCCTACGAGCAGTACTTC. This codes for CASSSLTRGSYEQYF. This sequence joins TRBV11-2 and TRBJ2-7, with D perhaps TRBD2 (6 bases). CDR1 is SGHAT, CDR2 FQNNGV, per germline. CDR3 size: 15 residues. V was shortened by 4 bases and J by 0 bases, with 13 bases between the two germline ends.

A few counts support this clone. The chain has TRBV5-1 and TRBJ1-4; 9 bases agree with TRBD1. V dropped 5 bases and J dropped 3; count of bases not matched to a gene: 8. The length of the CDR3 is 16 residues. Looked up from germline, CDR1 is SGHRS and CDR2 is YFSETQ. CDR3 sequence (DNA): TGCGCCAGCAGTTCCGGGACAGGGTTTGCTAATGAAAAACTGTTTTTT. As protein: CASSSGTGFANEKLFF.

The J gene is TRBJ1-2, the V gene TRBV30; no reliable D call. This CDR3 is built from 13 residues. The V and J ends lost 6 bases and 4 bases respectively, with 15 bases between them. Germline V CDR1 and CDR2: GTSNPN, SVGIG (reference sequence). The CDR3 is CACYQRQSYGYTF. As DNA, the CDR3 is TGTGCCTGTTACCAGAGGCAGAGCTATGGCTACACCTTC.

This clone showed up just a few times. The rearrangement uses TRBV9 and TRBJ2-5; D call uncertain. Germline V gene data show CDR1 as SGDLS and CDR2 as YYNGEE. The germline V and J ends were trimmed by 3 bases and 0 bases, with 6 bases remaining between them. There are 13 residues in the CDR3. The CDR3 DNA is TGTGCCAGCAGCGGCCTAGACCAAGAGACCCAGTACTTC. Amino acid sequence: CASSGLDQETQYF.

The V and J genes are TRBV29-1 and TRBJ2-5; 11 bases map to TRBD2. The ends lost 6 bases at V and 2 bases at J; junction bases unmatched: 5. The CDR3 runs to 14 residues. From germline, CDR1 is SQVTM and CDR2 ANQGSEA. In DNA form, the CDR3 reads TGCAGCGTACCTCTAGCGGGGGGACAAGAGACCCAGTACTTC. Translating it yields CSVPLAGGQETQYF.

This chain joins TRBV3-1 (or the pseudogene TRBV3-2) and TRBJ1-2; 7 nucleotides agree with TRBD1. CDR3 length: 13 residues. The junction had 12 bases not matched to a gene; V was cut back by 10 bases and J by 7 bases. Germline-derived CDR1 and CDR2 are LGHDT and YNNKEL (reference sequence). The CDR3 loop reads CATGPDRRSGYTF. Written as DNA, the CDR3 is TGTGCCACCGGACCGGACAGGCGATCTGGCTACACCTTC.

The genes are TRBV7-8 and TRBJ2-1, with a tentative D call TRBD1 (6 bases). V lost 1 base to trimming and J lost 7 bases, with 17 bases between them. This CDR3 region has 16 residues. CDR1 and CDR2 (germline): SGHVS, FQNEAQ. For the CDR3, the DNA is TGTGCCAGCAGCTTAGAACTAGGGGGAGTGGGTAATGAGCAGTTCTTC. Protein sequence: CASSLELGGVGNEQFF.

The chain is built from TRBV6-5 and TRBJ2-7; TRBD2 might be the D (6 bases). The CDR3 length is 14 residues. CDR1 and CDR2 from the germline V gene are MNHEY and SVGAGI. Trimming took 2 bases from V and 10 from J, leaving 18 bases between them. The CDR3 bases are TGTGCCAGCAGTTACCCGGGGTCTCCGGGACTCCAGTACTTC. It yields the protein CASSYPGSPGLQYF.

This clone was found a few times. The DNA of the CDR3 is TGTGCCAGCAGTTTGACAGGGGCGGGAAACACCATATATTTT. Translated: CASSLTGAGNTIYF. This chain connects TRBV28 to TRBJ1-3, with TRBD1 matching 8 bases. The germline gives CDR1 MDHEN, CDR2 SYDVKM. Trimming cost V 3 bases and J 4 bases; bases outside gene matches: 2. The CDR3 sequence is 14 residues long.

The CDR3 DNA follows: TGTGCCTGGCAGTCATCACCGGGACAGGCATACTATGGCTACACCTTC. This codes for CAWQSSPGQAYYGYTF. The chain recombines TRBV30 with TRBJ1-2, with TRBD1 matching 8 bases. This CDR3 has 16 residues. Germline V gives CDR1 GTSNPN, CDR2 SVGIG (reference sequence). V gave up 5 bases and J gave up 3 bases; unmatched junction bases: 14.

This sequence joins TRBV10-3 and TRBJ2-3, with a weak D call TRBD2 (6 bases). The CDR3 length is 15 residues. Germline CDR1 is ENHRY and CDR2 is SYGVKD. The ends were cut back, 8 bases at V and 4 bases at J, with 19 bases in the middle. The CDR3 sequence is CAISQSGGAADTQYF. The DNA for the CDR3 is TGTGCCATCTCGCAATCGGGCGGGGCTGCAGATACGCAGTATTTT.